The entry below describes one T cell receptor beta chain. This entry comes from a study of cytomegalovirus exposure and HLA in healthy donors. Use of 60 Vbeta and 13 Jbeta primers characterized the PCR. Clones were sequenced by immunoSEQ multiplex PCR, and TCRdb holds only the in-frame ones, with some missing. The sample totals some 130,000 clones; its top ten clones hold approximately 1.6%. Samples came from healthy bone marrow donors. The source is a woman aged 40 to 50 in good health and CMV-seropositive. The sequencing sample was made of PBMCs.

This CDR3 is CSVDASGRARETQYF. For the CDR3, the DNA is TGCAGCGTTGACGCTAGCGGGAGGGCCCGGGAGACCCAGTACTTC. V is TRBV29-1 and J is TRBJ2-5; 12 nucleotides line up with TRBD2. Trimming removed 3 bases from V and 5 bases from J; junction bases left unmatched: 7. Germline V gives CDR1 SQVTM, CDR2 ANQGSEA. There are 15 residues in the CDR3.